The 10 T cell receptor beta chains given below trace back to one sample, sequenced in a study of blood T cell repertoires in COVID-19 (dated by TCRdb to the early 2020s). To prepare the library, the immunoSEQ multiplex PCR assay was applied. The table was pulled from immuneACCESS by TCRdb, which kept in-frame rearrangements only. Such tables lose some clones; where checked, under half of the loss comes from unresolved V genes, and the rest has no known cause. This sample lists about 220,000 clones; about 83% were detected once. Under 3% of the sample goes to the ten largest clones. The sample consisted of peripheral blood. The receptors were gathered from a woman aged 40 to 50 with active or convalescent COVID-19.

This clone has more than one count but fewer than ten. The chain employs TRBV19 and TRBJ1-6; 10 bases match TRBD1. Germline trimming cut 6 bases from V and 6 bases from J; bases unmatched to any gene: 5. This CDR3 spans 15 amino acids. Germline V CDR1 and CDR2: LNHDA, SQIVND (reference sequence). The DNA for the CDR3 is TGTGCCAGTAGCCCCGGGACAGGGGCTAATTCACCCCTCCACTTT. Translating gives CASSPGTGANSPLHF. Full variable domain (outside the CDR3, taken from reference TRBV19 and TRBJ1-6): DGGITQSPKYLFRKEGQNVTLSCEQNLNHDAMYWYRQDPGQGLRLIYYSQIVNDFQKGDIAEGYSVSREKKESFPLTVTSAQKNPTAFYLCASSPGTGANSPLHFGNGTRLTVT.

The chain joins TRBV7-9 to TRBJ1-4; D unclear. Germline CDR1 and CDR2: SEHNR and FQNEAQ (reference sequence). The CDR3 has 15 amino acids. Between the trimmed V and J ends, which lost 1 base and 3 bases, there was a span of 9 bases. Written as DNA, the CDR3 is TGTGCCAGCAGCTTAGTTAGGAGCTCTAATGAAAAACTGTTTTTT. The encoded protein is CASSLVRSSNEKLFF. Using reference TRBV7-9 and TRBJ1-4 for the parts outside the CDR3, the full variable domain is DTGVSQNPRHKITKRGQNVTFRCDPISEHNRLYWYRQTLGQGPEFLTYFQNEAQLEKSRLLSDRFSAERPKGSFSTLEIQRTEQGDSAMYLCASSLVRSSNEKLFFGSGTQLSVL.

This chain joins TRBV6-1 and TRBJ2-7, with TRBD1 as a possible D gene (5 bases). This CDR3 contains 15 residues. The germline V and J ends were trimmed by 1 base and 1 base, with 11 bases remaining between them. Germline V gene data show CDR1 as MNHNS and CDR2 as SASEGT. The DNA for the CDR3 is TGTGCCAGCAGTGAAGTCTTGGACAAGTCCTACGAGCAGTACTTC. Translating it yields CASSEVLDKSYEQYF.

The V and J genes are TRBV27 and TRBJ2-7; 7 bases are a match to TRBD1. With V trimmed by 0 bases and J by 6 bases, 2 bases remained unmatched. CDR1 and CDR2 (germline): MNHEY, SMNVEV (reference sequence). This CDR3 is 13 amino acids long. The CDR3 DNA follows: TGTGCCAGCAGTTTATCACAGGGGAGCGAGCAGTACTTC. Its translation: CASSLSQGSEQYF.

This clone was seen just once. The J gene is TRBJ2-3, the V gene TRBV12-5; D not resolved. The V end lost 3 bases, the J end lost 4 bases, and 8 bases lay between the germline ends. The CDR3 covers 13 residues. The germline CDR1 and CDR2 sequences are LGHNT and FRNRAP. CDR3 amino acids: CASGLMASDTQYF. CDR3 in DNA: TGTGCTAGTGGTTTAATGGCCTCAGATACGCAGTATTTT.

The chain recombines TRBV5-1 with TRBJ2-4; 9 bases match TRBD1. The CDR3 loop spans 16 amino acids. Germline CDR1 and CDR2: SGHRS and YFSETQ. J gave up 4 bases and V 0 bases, and 5 bases lay outside the gene matches. CDR3 sequence: CASSLGQGTGKNIQYF. The CDR3 nucleotides are TGCGCCAGCAGCTTGGGTCAGGGGACAGGGAAAAACATTCAGTACTTC.

The V and J genes are TRBV5-8 and TRBJ2-1, with a possible D match to TRBD1 (6 bases). Trimming took 3 bases from V and 4 from J, leaving 17 bases between them. CDR1 and CDR2 from the germline V gene are SGHTS and YDEGEE. This CDR3 region has 16 residues. CDR3 sequence (DNA): TGTGCCAGCAGCTCTAGAACAGGGTTGGGATACAATGAGCAGTTCTTC. Its translation: CASSSRTGLGYNEQFF. Full variable domain (rest looked up from reference TRBV5-8 and TRBJ2-1): EAGVTQSPTHLIKTRGQQATLRCSPISGHTSVYWYQQALGLGLQFLLWYDEGEERNRGNFPPRFSGRQFPNYSSELNVNALELEDSALYLCASSSRTGLGYNEQFFGPGTRLTVL.

V is TRBV7-2 and J is TRBJ2-7; D may be TRBD2 (5 bases). The CDR3 has 14 amino acids. Deletions cut 5 bases from V and 6 bases from J, with 17 bases between. In germline, CDR1 is SGHTA, CDR2 FQGNSA. The CDR3 DNA reads as TGTGCCAGCAGCCCCTTCCGGGATCCCCCCGAGCAGTACTTC. This sequence encodes CASSPFRDPPEQYF.

The rearrangement links TRBV19 to TRBJ2-7; TRBD1 aligns across 7 bases. The CDR3 has 13 residues. V trimming: 5 bases; J trimming: 5 bases; junction bases outside the gene matches: 6. Germline V CDR1 and CDR2: LNHDA, SQIVND (reference sequence). The CDR3 spells CASSRGTVHEQYF. In DNA form, the CDR3 reads TGTGCCAGTAGTCGAGGGACAGTCCACGAGCAGTACTTC.

The chain has TRBV10-3 and TRBJ1-1, with TRBD1 matching over 7 bases. V trimming: 8 bases; J trimming: 7 bases; junction bases outside the gene matches: 7. The germline V gene encodes CDR1 ENHRY and CDR2 SYGVKD. The CDR3 covers 12 residues. The CDR3 spells CAIGGGQHEAFF. The DNA of the CDR3 is TGTGCCATCGGAGGGGGACAGCATGAAGCTTTCTTT.